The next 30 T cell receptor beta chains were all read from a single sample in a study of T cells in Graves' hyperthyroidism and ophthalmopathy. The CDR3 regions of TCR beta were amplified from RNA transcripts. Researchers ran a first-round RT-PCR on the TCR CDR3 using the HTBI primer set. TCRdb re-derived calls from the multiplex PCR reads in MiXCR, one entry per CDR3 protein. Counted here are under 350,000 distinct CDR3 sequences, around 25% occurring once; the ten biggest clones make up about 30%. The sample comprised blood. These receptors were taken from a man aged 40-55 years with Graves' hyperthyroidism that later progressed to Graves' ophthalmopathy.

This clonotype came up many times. The CDR3 DNA sequence: TGTGCCACCAGTGGCCCAGAGAACACTGAAGCTTTCTTT. Amino acids: CATSGPENTEAFF. This chain joins TRBV24-1 and TRBJ1-1; D call uncertain. Germline CDR1 and CDR2: KGHDR and SFDVKD. Trimming pared 5 bases from V and 1 base from J, leaving 7 bases between. This CDR3 spans 13 amino acids.

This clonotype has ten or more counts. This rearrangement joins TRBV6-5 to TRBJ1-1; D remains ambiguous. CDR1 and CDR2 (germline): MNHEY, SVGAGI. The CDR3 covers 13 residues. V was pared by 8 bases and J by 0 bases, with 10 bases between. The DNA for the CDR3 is TGTGCCAGCTCCTGGGCAGTGAACACTGAAGCTTTCTTT. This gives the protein CASSWAVNTEAFF.

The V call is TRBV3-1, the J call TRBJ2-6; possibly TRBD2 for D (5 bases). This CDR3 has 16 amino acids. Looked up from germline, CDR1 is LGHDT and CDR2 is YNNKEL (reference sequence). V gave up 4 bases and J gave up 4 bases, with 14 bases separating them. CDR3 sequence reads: CASSPVLGGGANVLTF. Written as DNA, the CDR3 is TGTGCCAGCAGCCCGGTTCTAGGAGGAGGGGCCAACGTCCTGACTTTC. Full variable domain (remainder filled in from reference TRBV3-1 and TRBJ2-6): DTAVSQTPKYLVTQMGNDKSIKCEQNLGHDTMYWYKQDSKKFLKIMFSYNNKELIINETVPNRFSPKSPDKAHLNLHINSLELGDSAVYFCASSPVLGGGANVLTFGAGSRLTVL.

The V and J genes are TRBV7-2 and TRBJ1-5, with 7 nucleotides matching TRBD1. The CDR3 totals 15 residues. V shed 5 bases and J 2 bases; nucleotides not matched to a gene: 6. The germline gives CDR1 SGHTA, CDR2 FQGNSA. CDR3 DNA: TGTGCCAGCAGCATACAGGGGCTGGGCAATCAGCCCCAGCATTTT. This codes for CASSIQGLGNQPQHF.

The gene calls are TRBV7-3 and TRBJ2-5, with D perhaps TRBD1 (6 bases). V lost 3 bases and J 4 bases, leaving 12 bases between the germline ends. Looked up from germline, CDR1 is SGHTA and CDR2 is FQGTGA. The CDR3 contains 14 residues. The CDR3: CASSLGHEGETQYF. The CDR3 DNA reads TGTGCCAGCAGCTTGGGACACGAGGGAGAGACCCAGTACTTC.

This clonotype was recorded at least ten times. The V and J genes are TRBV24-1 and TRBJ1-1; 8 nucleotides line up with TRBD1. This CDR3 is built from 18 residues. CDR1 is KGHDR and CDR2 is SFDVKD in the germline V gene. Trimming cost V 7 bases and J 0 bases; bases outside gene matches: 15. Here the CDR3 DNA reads TGTGCCACCAGCTCCCTCCCGACAGGGGAGGTATTGAACACTGAAGCTTTCTTT. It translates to CATSSLPTGEVLNTEAFF.

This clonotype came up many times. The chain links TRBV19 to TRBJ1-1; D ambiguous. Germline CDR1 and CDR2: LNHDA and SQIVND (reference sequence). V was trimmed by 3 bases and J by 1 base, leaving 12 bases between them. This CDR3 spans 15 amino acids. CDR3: CASSIHARKNTEAFF. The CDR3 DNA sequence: TGTGCCAGTAGTATTCACGCCAGAAAGAACACTGAAGCTTTCTTT.

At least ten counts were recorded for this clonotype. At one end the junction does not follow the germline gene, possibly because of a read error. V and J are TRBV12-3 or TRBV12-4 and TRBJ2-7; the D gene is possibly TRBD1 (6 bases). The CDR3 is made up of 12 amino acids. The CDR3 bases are TGTGCCGGCAGTCCGGACAGCTACGAGCAGTACTTC. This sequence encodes CAGSPDSYEQYF.

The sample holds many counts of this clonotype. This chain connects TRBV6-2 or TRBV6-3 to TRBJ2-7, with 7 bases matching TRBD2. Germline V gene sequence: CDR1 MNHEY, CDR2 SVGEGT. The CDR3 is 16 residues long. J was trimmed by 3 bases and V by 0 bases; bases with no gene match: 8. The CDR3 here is CASSYSVGTKYYEQYF. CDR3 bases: TGTGCCAGCAGTTACTCAGTTGGGACTAAATACTACGAGCAGTACTTC.

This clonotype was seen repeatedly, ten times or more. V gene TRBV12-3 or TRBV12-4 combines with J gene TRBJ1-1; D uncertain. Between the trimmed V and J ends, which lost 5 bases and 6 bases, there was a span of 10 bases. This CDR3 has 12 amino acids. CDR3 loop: CASSGRPAEAFF. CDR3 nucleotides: TGTGCCAGCAGTGGTAGGCCCGCTGAAGCTTTCTTT.

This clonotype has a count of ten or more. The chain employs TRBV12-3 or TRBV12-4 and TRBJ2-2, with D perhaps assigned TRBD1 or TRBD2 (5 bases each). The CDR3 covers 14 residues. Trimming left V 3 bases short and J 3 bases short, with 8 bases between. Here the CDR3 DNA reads TGTGCCAGCAGTTTCCGGGGACACACCGGGGAGCTGTTTTTT. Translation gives CASSFRGHTGELFF.

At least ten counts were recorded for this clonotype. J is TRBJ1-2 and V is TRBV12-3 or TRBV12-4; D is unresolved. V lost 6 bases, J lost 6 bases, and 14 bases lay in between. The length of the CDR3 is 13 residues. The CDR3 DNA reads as TGTGCCAGCAGCCGTGCATCTACTCATGGCTACACCTTC. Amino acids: CASSRASTHGYTF.

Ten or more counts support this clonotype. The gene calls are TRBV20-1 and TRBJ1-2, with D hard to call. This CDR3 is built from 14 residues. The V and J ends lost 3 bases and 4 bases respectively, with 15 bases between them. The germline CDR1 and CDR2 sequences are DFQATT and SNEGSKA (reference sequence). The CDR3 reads CSASKRPLSYGYTF. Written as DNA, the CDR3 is TGCAGTGCTAGTAAGAGGCCTCTATCCTATGGCTACACCTTC.

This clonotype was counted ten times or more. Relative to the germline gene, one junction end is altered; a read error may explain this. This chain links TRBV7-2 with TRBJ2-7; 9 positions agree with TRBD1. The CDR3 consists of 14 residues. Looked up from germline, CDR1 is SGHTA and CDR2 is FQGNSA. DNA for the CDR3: TGCGCCAGCAGCTCCCGACAGGGGGCCTACGAGCAGTACTTC. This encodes CASSSRQGAYEQYF.

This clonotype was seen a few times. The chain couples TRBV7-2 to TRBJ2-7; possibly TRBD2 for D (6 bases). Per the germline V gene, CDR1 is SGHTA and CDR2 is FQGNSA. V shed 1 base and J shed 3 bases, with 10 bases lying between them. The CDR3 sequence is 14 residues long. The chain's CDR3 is CASSLEASVYEQYF. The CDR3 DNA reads TGTGCCAGCAGCTTAGAAGCTAGCGTCTACGAGCAGTACTTC.

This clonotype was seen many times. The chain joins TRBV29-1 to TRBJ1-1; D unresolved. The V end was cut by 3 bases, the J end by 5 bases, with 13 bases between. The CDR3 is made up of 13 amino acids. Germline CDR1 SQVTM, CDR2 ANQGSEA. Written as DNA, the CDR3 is TGCAGCGTTGAGTTTTATGGACCGACTGAAGCTTTCTTT. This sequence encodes CSVEFYGPTEAFF.

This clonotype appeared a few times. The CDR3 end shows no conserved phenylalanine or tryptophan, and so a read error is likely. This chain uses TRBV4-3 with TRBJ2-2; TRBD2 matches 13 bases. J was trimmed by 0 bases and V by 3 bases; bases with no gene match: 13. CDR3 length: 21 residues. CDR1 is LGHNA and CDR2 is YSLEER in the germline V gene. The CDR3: CASSHRALLAGGPPNTGELFL. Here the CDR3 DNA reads TGCGCCAGCAGCCACCGGGCCCTACTAGCGGGAGGGCCCCCGAACACCGGGGAGCTGTTTCTT.

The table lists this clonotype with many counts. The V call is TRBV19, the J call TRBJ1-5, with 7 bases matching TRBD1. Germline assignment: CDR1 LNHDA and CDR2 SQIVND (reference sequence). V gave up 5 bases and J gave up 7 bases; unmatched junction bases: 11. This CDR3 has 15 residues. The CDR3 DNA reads TGTGCCAGTAGTGCTACCCGACAGGGTGGACAGCCCCAGCATTTT. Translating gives CASSATRQGGQPQHF. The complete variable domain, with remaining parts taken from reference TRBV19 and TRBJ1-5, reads DGGITQSPKYLFRKEGQNVTLSCEQNLNHDAMYWYRQDPGQGLRLIYYSQIVNDFQKGDIAEGYSVSREKKESFPLTVTSAQKNPTAFYLCASSATRQGGQPQHFGDGTRLSIL.

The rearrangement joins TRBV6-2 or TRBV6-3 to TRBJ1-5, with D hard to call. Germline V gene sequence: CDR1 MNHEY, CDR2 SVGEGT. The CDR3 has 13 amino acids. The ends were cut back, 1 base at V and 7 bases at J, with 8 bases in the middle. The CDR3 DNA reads TGTGCCAGCAGTTACTTCCCGGAACAGCCCCAGCATTTT. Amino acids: CASSYFPEQPQHF.

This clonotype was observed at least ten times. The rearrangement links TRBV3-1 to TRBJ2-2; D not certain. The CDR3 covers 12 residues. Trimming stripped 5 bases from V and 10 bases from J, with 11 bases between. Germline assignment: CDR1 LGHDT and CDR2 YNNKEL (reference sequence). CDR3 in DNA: TGTGCCAGCAGCGTACGGGTCGAGGAGCTGTTTTTT. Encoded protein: CASSVRVEELFF.

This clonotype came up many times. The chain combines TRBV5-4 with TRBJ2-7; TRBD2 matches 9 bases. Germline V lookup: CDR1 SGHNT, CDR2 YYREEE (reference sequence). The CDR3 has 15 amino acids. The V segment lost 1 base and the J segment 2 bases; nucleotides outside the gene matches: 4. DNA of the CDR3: TGTGCCAGCAGCTTGCAGACTAGCGGCCCCTACGAGCAGTACTTC. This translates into CASSLQTSGPYEQYF.

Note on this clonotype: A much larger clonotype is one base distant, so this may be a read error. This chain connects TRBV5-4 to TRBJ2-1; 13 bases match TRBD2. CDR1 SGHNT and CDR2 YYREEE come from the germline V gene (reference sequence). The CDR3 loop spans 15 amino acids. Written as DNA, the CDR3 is TGTACCAGCAGCTACGGACTAGCGGGAGTCAATGAGCAGTTCTTC. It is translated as CTSSYGLAGVNEQFF.

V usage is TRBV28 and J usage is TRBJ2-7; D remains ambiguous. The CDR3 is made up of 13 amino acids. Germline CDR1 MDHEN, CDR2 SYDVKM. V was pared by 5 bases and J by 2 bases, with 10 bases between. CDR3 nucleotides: TGTGCCAGCAGTCCTGCCCCAACCTACGAGCAGTACTTC. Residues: CASSPAPTYEQYF.

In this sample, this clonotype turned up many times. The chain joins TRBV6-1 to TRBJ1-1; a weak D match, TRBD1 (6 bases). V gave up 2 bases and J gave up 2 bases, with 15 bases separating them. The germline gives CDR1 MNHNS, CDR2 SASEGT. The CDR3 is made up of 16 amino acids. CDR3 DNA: TGTGCCAGCAGTGAATTGCAACCAGGGGTTAACACTGAAGCTTTCTTT. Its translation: CASSELQPGVNTEAFF.

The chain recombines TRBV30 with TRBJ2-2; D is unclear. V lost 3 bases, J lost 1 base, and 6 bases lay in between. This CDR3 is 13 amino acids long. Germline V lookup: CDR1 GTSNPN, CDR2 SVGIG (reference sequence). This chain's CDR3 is CAWSPRNTGELFF. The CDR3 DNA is TGTGCCTGGAGCCCCAGGAACACCGGGGAGCTGTTTTTT.

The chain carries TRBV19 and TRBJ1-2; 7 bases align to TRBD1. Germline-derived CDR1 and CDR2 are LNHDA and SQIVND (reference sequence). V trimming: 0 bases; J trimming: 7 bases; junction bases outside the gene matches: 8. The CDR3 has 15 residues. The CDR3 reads CASSIDLRTGLGYTF. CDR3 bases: TGTGCCAGTAGTATAGATCTACGGACAGGTCTTGGCTACACCTTC.

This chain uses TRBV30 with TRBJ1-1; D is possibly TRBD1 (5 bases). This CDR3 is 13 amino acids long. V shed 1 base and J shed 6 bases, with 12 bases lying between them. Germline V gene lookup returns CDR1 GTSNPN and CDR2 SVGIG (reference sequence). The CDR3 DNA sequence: TGTGCCTGGAGTGGGGGGGGGAAGGCTGAAGCTTTCTTT. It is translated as CAWSGGGKAEAFF.

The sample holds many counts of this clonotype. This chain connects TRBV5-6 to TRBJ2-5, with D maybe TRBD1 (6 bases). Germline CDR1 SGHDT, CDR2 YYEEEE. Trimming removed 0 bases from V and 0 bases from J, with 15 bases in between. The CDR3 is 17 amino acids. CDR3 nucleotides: TGTGCCAGCAGCTTGGCCAATCGGGACACATACCAAGAGACCCAGTACTTC. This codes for CASSLANRDTYQETQYF. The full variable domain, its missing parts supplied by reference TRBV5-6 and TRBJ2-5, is DAGVTQSPTHLIKTRGQQVTLRCSPKSGHDTVSWYQQALGQGPQFIFQYYEEEERQRGNFPDRFSGHQFPNYSSELNVNALLLGDSALYLCASSLANRDTYQETQYFGPGTRLLVL.

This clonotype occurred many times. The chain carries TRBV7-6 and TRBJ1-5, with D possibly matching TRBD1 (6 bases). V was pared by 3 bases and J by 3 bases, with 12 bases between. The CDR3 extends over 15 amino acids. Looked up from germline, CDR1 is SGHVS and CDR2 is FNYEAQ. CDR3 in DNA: TGTGCCAGCAGCTTGGAGACAGGTAACAATCAGCCCCAGCATTTT. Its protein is CASSLETGNNQPQHF.

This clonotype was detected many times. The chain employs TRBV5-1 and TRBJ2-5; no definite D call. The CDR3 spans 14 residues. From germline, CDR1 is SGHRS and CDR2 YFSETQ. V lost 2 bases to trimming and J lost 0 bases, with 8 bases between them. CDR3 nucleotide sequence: TGCGCCAGCAGCTTTGACACCTACCAAGAGACCCAGTACTTC. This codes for CASSFDTYQETQYF.